These 25 T cell receptor beta chains share one sample of origin, sequenced in a study of blood T cells in healthy people across ages. Through a sample-barcoded 5' primer and a J-beta primer mix, a second PCR was run for roughly 6 to 11 cycles. TCRdb ran MiXCR on the 5' RACE reads and lists one entry per CDR3 protein. In the table there are around 1,900,000 distinct CDR3 sequences, 39% of which are singletons. The sequencing input was blood. The receptors shown here come from a human donor in good health.

This clonotype was detected only a few times. The rearrangement uses TRBV20-1 and TRBJ2-5; 10 nucleotides align to TRBD2. Trimming at V came to 4 bases and at J to 5 bases, leaving 19 bases not matched to a gene. Germline lookup yields CDR1 DFQATT and CDR2 SNEGSKA (reference sequence). The CDR3 is 18 residues long. In DNA, the CDR3 is TGCAGTGCTACTGTTTCGAGCGGGGGGGCTCTCGGGCAGGAGACCCAGTACTTC. Amino acids: CSATVSSGGALGQETQYF.

This clonotype has a handful of counts. V gene TRBV18 combines with J gene TRBJ2-3; D possibly corresponds to TRBD1 (5 bases). The V and J ends lost 2 bases and 2 bases respectively, with 11 bases between them. The CDR3 has 15 amino acids. The germline CDR1 and CDR2 sequences are KGHSH and LQKENI. The CDR3 sequence: CASSPRQSSTDTQYF. The CDR3, as DNA: TGTGCCAGCTCACCAAGACAGTCCTCCACAGATACGCAGTATTTT. The whole variable domain, filled in from reference TRBV18 and TRBJ2-3, reads NAGVMQNPRHLVRRRGQEARLRCSPMKGHSHVYWYRQLPEEGLKFMVYLQKENIIDESGMPKERFSAEFPKEGPSILRIQQVVRGDSAAYFCASSPRQSSTDTQYFGPGTRLTVL.

This clonotype was observed a handful of times. J is TRBJ2-2 and V is TRBV5-8; the match to TRBD2 covers 7 bases. Germline V CDR1 and CDR2: SGHTS, YDEGEE. Trimming cost V 1 base and J 6 bases; bases outside gene matches: 12. This CDR3 comprises 17 residues. The CDR3 loop is CASSLPLSGVEAGELFF. CDR3 nucleotides: TGTGCCAGCAGCTTGCCGTTAAGCGGGGTTGAAGCCGGGGAGCTGTTTTTT. Filled out from reference TRBV5-8 and TRBJ2-2, the complete variable domain reads EAGVTQSPTHLIKTRGQQATLRCSPISGHTSVYWYQQALGLGLQFLLWYDEGEERNRGNFPPRFSGRQFPNYSSELNVNALELEDSALYLCASSLPLSGVEAGELFFGEGSRLTVL.

J is TRBJ1-1 and V is TRBV27, with a possible D match to TRBD1 (6 bases). V lost 5 bases, J lost 0 bases, and 13 bases lay in between. CDR3 size: 15 residues. Germline CDR1 MNHEY, CDR2 SMNVEV (reference sequence). CDR3 nucleotide sequence: TGTGCCAGCAGTGTACAGGGACGGCTGAACACTGAAGCTTTCTTT. It yields the protein CASSVQGRLNTEAFF.

Comments on this clonotype: A much larger clone lies one base from this, so it may be a read error. This chain uses TRBV15 with TRBJ2-4; D assignment may be TRBD1 or TRBD2 (6 bases each). The DNA end is a closer match to TRBJ2-5, so the J assignment may be wrong. CDR1 and CDR2 (germline): LNHNV, YYDKDF (reference sequence). The CDR3 extends over 15 amino acids. CDR3 residues: CATSTGAGSWETQYF. CDR3 DNA sequence: TGTGCCACCAGCACGGGGGCAGGGAGTTGGGAGACCCAGTACTTC.

This clonotype was seen a handful of times. The genes are TRBV6-2 or TRBV6-3 and TRBJ1-5; no clear D gene. Deletions cut 2 bases from V and 4 bases from J, with 9 bases between. Looked up from germline, CDR1 is MNHEY and CDR2 is SVGEGT. The CDR3 loop spans 14 amino acids. This CDR3 is CASSYAYDNQPQHF. In DNA form, the CDR3 reads TGTGCCAGCAGTTACGCGTACGATAATCAGCCCCAGCATTTT.

The chain links TRBV10-3 to TRBJ2-1, with D maybe TRBD2 (5 bases). The CDR3 loop spans 14 amino acids. CDR1 is ENHRY and CDR2 is SYGVKD in the germline V gene. Trimming stripped 6 bases from V and 8 bases from J, with 17 bases between. The CDR3 bases are TGTGCCATCAGAGAGACTACGGTCGGCGATGAGCAGTTCTTC. Residues: CAIRETTVGDEQFF.

The chain links TRBV2 to TRBJ1-2; D is undetermined. Trimming left V 2 bases short and J 8 bases short, with 15 bases between. Germline assignment: CDR1 SNHLY and CDR2 FYNNEI. The CDR3 runs 14 residues. The CDR3 here is CASSEIGPIGGYTF. DNA of the CDR3: TGTGCCAGCAGTGAAATCGGACCTATAGGCGGCTACACCTTC.

J is TRBJ2-4 and V is TRBV4-2, with a possible D match to TRBD2 (6 bases). Near its end, the DNA agrees better with TRBJ2-7, so the J call may be wrong. From germline, CDR1 is LGHNA and CDR2 YNFKEQ. The CDR3 runs to 14 residues. The CDR3 loop is CASSLRVEGYEQYF. The CDR3 bases are TGTGCCAGCAGCCTACGGGTGGAGGGTTACGAGCAGTACTTC.

This clonotype was recorded a few times. The CDR3 sequence is CASSFGLAERTQYF. CDR3 DNA: TGTGCCAGCAGCTTTGGCCTCGCCGAACGAACCCAGTACTTC. The chain has TRBV11-2 and TRBJ2-5; D is undetermined. The germline CDR1 and CDR2 sequences are SGHAT and FQNNGV. Trimming took off 3 bases at V and 8 bases at J, with 16 bases between the two ends. This CDR3 region has 14 residues.

This clonotype was counted a single time. The chain joins TRBV9 to TRBJ1-1, with 7 bases aligning to TRBD1. The CDR3 covers 15 residues. From germline, CDR1 is SGDLS and CDR2 YYNGEE. Losses at the gene ends were 4 bases for V and 1 base for J; bases not matched to a gene: 7. CDR3 nucleotides: TGTGCCAGCAGCCCATGGGACAGCCCGAACACTGAAGCTTTCTTT. Translation gives CASSPWDSPNTEAFF.

This clonotype was picked up a small number of times. This sequence joins TRBV5-6 and TRBJ1-2; the D gene is possibly TRBD1 (6 bases). Germline CDR1 is SGHDT and CDR2 is YYEEEE. The CDR3 sequence is 17 residues long. Trimming shortened V by 3 bases and J by 0 bases, and 18 bases separated the two germline ends. CDR3 sequence (DNA): TGTGCCAGCAGCTACATACCGGGACAAAAAGCTAACTATGGCTACACCTTC. It yields the protein CASSYIPGQKANYGYTF.

CDR3 DNA: TGCAGCGCAGGACAGGGGATAACAGATACGCAGTATTTT. It encodes CSAGQGITDTQYF. The chain carries TRBV29-1 and TRBJ2-3; 9 bases fit TRBD1. Per the germline V gene, CDR1 is SQVTM and CDR2 is ANQGSEA. The ends lost 7 bases at V and 3 bases at J; junction bases unmatched: 5. The CDR3 length is 13 residues.

The gene calls are TRBV3-1 and TRBJ2-1, with 7 bases fitting TRBD1. The J call may be wrong; the DNA end is better matched by TRBJ2-7. Germline V CDR1 and CDR2: LGHDT, YNNKEL (reference sequence). CDR3 size: 14 residues. The CDR3 loop reads CASSSNRGVYEQYF. Written as DNA, the CDR3 is TGTGCCAGCAGCTCGAACAGGGGCGTCTACGAGCAGTACTTC.

The V gene is TRBV28, the J gene TRBJ2-3; D is tentatively TRBD1 or TRBD2 (5 bases each). Germline V gene data show CDR1 as MDHEN and CDR2 as SYDVKM. This CDR3 spans 16 amino acids. The germline V and J ends were trimmed by 0 bases and 5 bases, with 15 bases remaining between them. As DNA, the CDR3 is TGTGCCAGCAGTTTATGGGGGACCAGGAGCGGAGATACGCAGTATTTT. As protein: CASSLWGTRSGDTQYF. The variable domain in full, with the rest retrieved from reference TRBV28 and TRBJ2-3, is DVKVTQSSRYLVKRTGEKVFLECVQDMDHENMFWYRQDPGLGLRLIYFSYDVKMKEKGDIPEGYSVSREKKERFSLILESASTNQTSMYLCASSLWGTRSGDTQYFGPGTRLTVL.

The V gene is TRBV3-1, the J gene TRBJ2-7; TRBD2 aligns across 14 bases. This CDR3 is 16 amino acids long. V shed 4 bases and J 9 bases; nucleotides not matched to a gene: 11. Germline CDR1 reads LGHDT; CDR2 reads YNNKEL (reference sequence). The CDR3 region has the DNA TGTGCCAGCAGCCCTCCGGGACTAGCGGGGGCCTCGGGGCAGTACTTC. As protein: CASSPPGLAGASGQYF.

The chain couples TRBV7-8 to TRBJ1-2; D uncertain. This CDR3 spans 14 amino acids. Germline CDR1 reads SGHVS; CDR2 reads FQNEAQ. The V gene lost 8 bases and the J gene lost 0 bases, with 13 bases spanning the gap. The CDR3 loop reads CASAMRQANYGYTF. The CDR3 nucleotides are TGTGCCAGCGCCATGCGGCAAGCTAACTATGGCTACACCTTC.

In its sample, this clonotype was seen a few times. CDR3 coding DNA: TGTGCCAGCAGCCCACACTCCGGTCTTGACTACAATGAGCAGTTCTTC. Amino acid sequence: CASSPHSGLDYNEQFF. The chain recombines TRBV6-2 or TRBV6-3 with TRBJ2-1, with D unclear. The germline V and J ends were trimmed by 6 bases and 3 bases, with 18 bases remaining between them. Looked up from germline, CDR1 is MNHEY and CDR2 is SVGEGT. The CDR3 has 16 amino acids.

The chain couples TRBV7-2 to TRBJ1-1; a possible D gene is TRBD1 (5 bases). The germline V gene encodes CDR1 SGHTA and CDR2 FQGNSA. V was pared by 6 bases and J by 3 bases, with 17 bases between. CDR3 length equals 15 residues. CDR3 DNA sequence: TGTGCCAGCAGGATTCAGGGTTGGGTAGACACTGAAGCTTTCTTT. Its translation is CASRIQGWVDTEAFF.

As for this clonotype: This may arise from a read error, as a much more abundant clone is one base away. This chain uses TRBV4-3 with TRBJ1-4, with no clear D. The CDR3 has 15 residues. Germline CDR1 reads LGHNA; CDR2 reads YSLEER. The CDR3 nucleotides read TGCGCCAGCGGCCAAGATCTGACACACAATGAAAAACTGTTTTTT. Amino acids: CASGQDLTHNEKLFF.

This clonotype was seen a single time. The chain has TRBV28 and TRBJ1-1; possibly TRBD1 for D (6 bases). V was trimmed by 6 bases and J by 4 bases, leaving 9 bases between them. The CDR3 runs 12 residues. Germline CDR1 is MDHEN and CDR2 is SYDVKM. The CDR3 loop is CASRYRATEAFF. DNA of the CDR3: TGTGCCAGCAGATACAGGGCCACTGAAGCTTTCTTT.

The V call is TRBV12-3 or TRBV12-4, the J call TRBJ1-2, with 10 bases aligning to TRBD1. The CDR3 is made up of 15 amino acids. Trimming at V came to 6 bases and at J to 6 bases, leaving 10 bases not matched to a gene. Here the CDR3 reads CASRAPDRGYNGYTF. CDR3 DNA: TGTGCCAGCAGAGCGCCGGACAGGGGGTATAATGGCTACACCTTC.

This clonotype was detected once. This chain joins TRBV5-8 and TRBJ2-6; D gene uncertain. Trimming took off 0 bases at V and 2 bases at J, with 6 bases between the two ends. CDR1 and CDR2 (germline): SGHTS, YDEGEE. This CDR3 region has 15 residues. The CDR3 DNA is TGTGCCAGCAGCTTGGAATGGACTGGGGCCAACGTCCTGACTTTC. Amino acid sequence: CASSLEWTGANVLTF. The variable domain in full, with the rest retrieved from reference TRBV5-8 and TRBJ2-6, is EAGVTQSPTHLIKTRGQQATLRCSPISGHTSVYWYQQALGLGLQFLLWYDEGEERNRGNFPPRFSGRQFPNYSSELNVNALELEDSALYLCASSLEWTGANVLTFGAGSRLTVL.

This clonotype was recorded only once. The V gene is TRBV29-1, the J gene TRBJ2-5; 7 bases map to TRBD1. Trimming cost V 6 bases and J 3 bases; bases outside gene matches: 7. CDR3 length: 13 residues. Per germline, CDR1 SQVTM and CDR2 ANQGSEA. CDR3 amino acids: CSVPTGTEETQYF. CDR3 sequence (DNA): TGCAGCGTCCCGACCGGGACAGAAGAGACCCAGTACTTC.

V usage is TRBV6-1 and J usage is TRBJ2-2; D perhaps matches TRBD1 (6 bases). The CDR3 is 17 residues long. CDR1 and CDR2 from the germline V gene are MNHNS and SASEGT. V lost 4 bases to trimming and J lost 0 bases, with 15 bases between them. CDR3 sequence: CASSARVGGTNTGELFF. The DNA of the CDR3 is TGTGCCAGCAGTGCAAGGGTAGGGGGAACGAACACCGGGGAGCTGTTTTTT.